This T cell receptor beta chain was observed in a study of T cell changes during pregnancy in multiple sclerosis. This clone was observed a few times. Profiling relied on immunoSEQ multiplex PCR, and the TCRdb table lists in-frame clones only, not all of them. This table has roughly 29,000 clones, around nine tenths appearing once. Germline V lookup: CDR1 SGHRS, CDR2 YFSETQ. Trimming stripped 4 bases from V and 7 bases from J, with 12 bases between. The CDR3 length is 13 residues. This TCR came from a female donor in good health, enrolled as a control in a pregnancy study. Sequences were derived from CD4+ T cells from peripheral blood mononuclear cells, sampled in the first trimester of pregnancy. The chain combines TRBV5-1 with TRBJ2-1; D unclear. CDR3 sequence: CASSLILSNEQFF. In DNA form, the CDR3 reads TGCGCCAGCAGCCTGATACTCTCGAATGAGCAGTTCTTC.